This T cell receptor (beta chain) stems from a study of CXCR3-negative and CXCR3-positive naive CD8 T cells. Study-wide results and caveats: CXCR3 expression dropped partially after cryopreservation, and most assays relied on fresh PBMCs. Naive CXCR3-positive and CXCR3-negative cells shared similar TRBV-TRBJ usage, unlike memory cells. Relative to CXCR3-negative naive cells, CXCR3-positive naive cells had more hydrophobic TRB CDR3s.

Cells classed as naive CD8+ T cells were CD45RO-CCR7+CD27+CD95-. On this clonotype itself: Its antigen is still unknown.

CDR1 and CDR2 from the germline V gene are DFQATT and SNEGSKA (reference sequence). The CDR3 is made up of 16 amino acids. Researchers prepared the TRB cDNA libraries using 5' RACE with UMI labels. TCRdb reprocessed the 5' RACE reads and reports one entry per CDR3 protein, with no DNA. This sample lists about 150,000 distinct CDR3 sequences; its ten largest clones have approximately 0.28%. The V call is TRBV20-1, the J call TRBJ2-7; TCRdb outputs TRBD2, but without DNA this stays unchecked. The source is a human donor in good health. Some clones in this sample may be carry-over from other donors' samples. Material for sequencing was naive CXCR3+ CD8+ T cells from blood. Subset defined: CD45RO-CCR7+CD27+CD95- naive CD8+ T cells expressing CXCR3 (TNR3+). CDR3 amino acids: CSAITLAGGVAYEQYF.